This T cell receptor beta chain was recovered during a study of cytomegalovirus exposure and HLA in healthy donors. CDR1 is SGHDT, CDR2 YYEEEE, per germline. The CDR3 consists of 16 residues. V shed 1 base and J 6 bases; nucleotides not matched to a gene: 9. Turning to this clone: Its antigen is undetermined.

It was with 60 Vbeta and 13 Jbeta primers that the PCR ran. Sequenced by immunoSEQ multiplex PCR; TCRdb stores in-frame clones only, minus some. This table has approximately 60,000 clones, roughly 80% appearing once. Notes on the study in general: Later analysis reportedly placed an Asian-associated ancestry cluster below the roughly 640-donor mean in N-insertions. TCR beta V- and J-gene trimming was later associated with a missense DCLRE1C variant. Looking again later, the authors saw that most CMV-associated TCR beta chains seemed HLA-restricted.

The sample was PBMCs. V is TRBV5-6 and J is TRBJ2-3; 9 bases map to TRBD2. This TCR was recovered from a man aged 30 to 45 in good health and CMV-seronegative. Here the CDR3 reads CASSLYGGGAVDTQYF. In DNA form, the CDR3 reads TGTGCCAGCAGCTTGTACGGCGGGGGGGCCGTTGATACGCAGTATTTT. The full variable domain, completed using reference TRBV5-6 and TRBJ2-3, is DAGVTQSPTHLIKTRGQQVTLRCSPKSGHDTVSWYQQALGQGPQFIFQYYEEEERQRGNFPDRFSGHQFPNYSSELNVNALLLGDSALYLCASSLYGGGAVDTQYFGPGTRLTVL.